This TCR beta chain was captured in a study of T cells after somatic rescue of genetic block. This table comes from immunoSEQ multiplex PCR, and its TCRdb copy is limited to in-frame clones, with some not included. The sample has tens of thousands of clones, about 96% seen once; the top ten hold roughly 0.077%. This CDR3 has 13 residues. The germline V gene has CDR1 SNHLY and CDR2 FYNNEI. Trimming cost V 5 bases and J 3 bases; bases outside gene matches: 1. The TCR sequence derives from a child under two years old. V and J are TRBV2 and TRBJ2-1; 7 bases match TRBD2. The sequenced sample consisted of peripheral blood mononuclear cells (PBMCs). The CDR3 DNA follows: TGTGCCAGCAGTTGCGGGAGCTACAATGAGCAGTTCTTC. Translation: CASSCGSYNEQFF.